One sample yielded the 12 T cell receptor beta chains listed below, sequenced in a study of blood T cells in healthy people across ages. Combining a sample-barcoded 5' primer with a J-beta primer mix, a second PCR ran for 7 to 11 cycles. TCRdb reprocessed the 5' RACE reads with MiXCR, giving one entry per CDR3 protein. The sample includes 630,000 or so distinct CDR3 sequences, 32% of them seen just once. The sequenced material came from blood. These TCRs come from a woman of 80 years or more in good health.

This clonotype occurred a few times. The rearrangement links TRBV19 to TRBJ1-1; no reliable D call. The germline gives CDR1 LNHDA, CDR2 SQIVND (reference sequence). The CDR3 length is 12 residues. V was cut by 2 bases and J by 3 bases, with 4 bases left in between. In DNA form, the CDR3 reads TGTGCCAGTAGTATATGGGACACTGAAGCTTTCTTT. Translated, it gives CASSIWDTEAFF. Filled out from reference TRBV19 and TRBJ1-1, the complete variable domain reads DGGITQSPKYLFRKEGQNVTLSCEQNLNHDAMYWYRQDPGQGLRLIYYSQIVNDFQKGDIAEGYSVSREKKESFPLTVTSAQKNPTAFYLCASSIWDTEAFFGQGTRLTVV.

The chain recombines TRBV5-5 with TRBJ2-7; tentatively, D is TRBD2 (6 bases). V was clipped by 5 bases and J by 3 bases, with 15 bases between them. This CDR3 region has 14 residues. The germline V gene has CDR1 SGHKS and CDR2 YYEKEE (reference sequence). This CDR3 reads CASRHGGTSYEQYF. In DNA form, the CDR3 reads TGTGCCAGCAGACACGGGGGAACGAGCTACGAGCAGTACTTC.

This clonotype was counted at least ten times. This chain connects TRBV20-1 to TRBJ1-2, with unresolved D. Trimming stripped 0 bases from V and 5 bases from J, with 10 bases between. CDR3 length equals 13 residues. Looked up from germline, CDR1 is DFQATT and CDR2 is SNEGSKA (reference sequence). The CDR3 bases are TGCAGTGCTAGAGAAGAGGGCCGATATGGCTACACCTTC. This sequence encodes CSAREEGRYGYTF.

This clonotype was seen a few times. CDR3: CASSLEGILRDQETQYF. The CDR3, as DNA: TGTGCCAGCAGCTTAGAGGGTATTCTCCGGGACCAAGAGACCCAGTACTTC. The rearrangement joins TRBV7-2 to TRBJ2-5; D gene uncertain. The CDR3 length is 17 residues. Germline CDR1 reads SGHTA; CDR2 reads FQGNSA. The V and J ends lost 1 base and 0 bases respectively, with 15 bases between them. The variable domain in full, completed from reference TRBV7-2 and TRBJ2-5, reads GAGVSQSPSNKVTEKGKDVELRCDPISGHTALYWYRQSLGQGLEFLIYFQGNSAPDKSGLPSDRFSAERTGGSVSTLTIQRTQQEDSAVYLCASSLEGILRDQETQYFGPGTRLLVL.

In this sample, this clonotype turned up many times. V usage is TRBV2 and J usage is TRBJ1-2, with D perhaps matching TRBD1 (5 bases). Trimming shortened V by 6 bases and J by 4 bases, and 12 bases separated the two germline ends. The CDR3 sequence is 13 residues long. Germline V CDR1 and CDR2: SNHLY, FYNNEI. The CDR3, as DNA: TGTGCCAGCAGCCGAGACAGTGGCTATGGCTACACCTTC. This gives the protein CASSRDSGYGYTF.

V and J are TRBV14 and TRBJ1-2; 11 bases align to TRBD1. Germline loops: CDR1 SGHDN, CDR2 FVKESK. V dropped 1 base and J dropped 5; count of bases not matched to a gene: 12. The CDR3 extends over 18 amino acids. The CDR3 nucleotides are TGTGCCAGCAGCCAAGCACCCCTCCCCGGACAGGGGGCGTATGGCTACACCTTC. Translation: CASSQAPLPGQGAYGYTF.

This rearrangement joins TRBV7-9 to TRBJ1-1; tentative D call: TRBD1 (6 bases). V lost 5 bases and J lost 1, with 11 bases in between. The CDR3 length is 14 residues. CDR1 and CDR2 (germline): SEHNR, FQNEAQ (reference sequence). The CDR3 DNA sequence: TGTGCCAGCAGCCCGCACAGGGAGAACACTGAAGCTTTCTTT. Translation gives CASSPHRENTEAFF.

The chain recombines TRBV11-3 with TRBJ2-7; D not resolved. Germline values: CDR1 SGHNT, CDR2 YENEEA. This CDR3 comprises 13 residues. V lost 4 bases to trimming and J lost 7 bases, with 14 bases between them. The CDR3 reads CASSSKSGVEQYF. The CDR3 DNA reads TGTGCCAGCAGCTCGAAGAGTGGGGTGGAGCAGTACTTC.

The rearrangement links TRBV6-5 to TRBJ2-4; D possibly corresponds to TRBD1 (6 bases). From germline, CDR1 is MNHEY and CDR2 SVGAGI. The length of the CDR3 is 18 residues. V was cut by 0 bases and J by 7 bases, with 22 bases left in between. The DNA for the CDR3 is TGTGCCAGCAGTTACTCGAGTGACAGGAAGGGAAAAGAGAACATTCAGTACTTC. Its translation is CASSYSSDRKGKENIQYF.

This clonotype was observed many times. This rearrangement joins TRBV7-9 to TRBJ1-4; D not certain. Deletions cut 0 bases from V and 5 bases from J, with 7 bases between. Per germline, CDR1 SEHNR and CDR2 FQNEAQ (reference sequence). The CDR3 runs to 14 residues. CDR3 bases: TGTGCCAGCAGCTTAGCGTCTATGAATGAAAAACTGTTTTTT. It translates to CASSLASMNEKLFF.

The V gene is TRBV7-2, the J gene TRBJ2-7, with no clear D. Germline CDR1 reads SGHTA; CDR2 reads FQGNSA. The V gene lost 6 bases and the J gene lost 6 bases, with 15 bases spanning the gap. The length of the CDR3 is 13 residues. CDR3 region: CASSFSAACEQYF. DNA for the CDR3: TGTGCCAGCAGTTTTTCCGCCGCCTGCGAGCAGTACTTC. Combining the CDR3 with reference TRBV7-2 and TRBJ2-7 gives the whole variable domain GAGVSQSPSNKVTEKGKDVELRCDPISGHTALYWYRQSLGQGLEFLIYFQGNSAPDKSGLPSDRFSAERTGGSVSTLTIQRTQQEDSAVYLCASSFSAACEQYFGPGTRLTVT.

Concerning this clonotype itself: A single base separates this from a much larger clone, so it may be a read error. The chain links TRBV7-8 to TRBJ2-5; 10 bases fit TRBD2. The germline gives CDR1 SGHVS, CDR2 FQNEAQ. V trimming: 5 bases; J trimming: 11 bases; junction bases outside the gene matches: 17. This CDR3 has 16 amino acids. The CDR3 DNA follows: TGTGCCAGCAGCCAAATAGCGGGGGGTTCCGGGGATGAGCAGTACTTC. The encoded protein is CASSQIAGGSGDEQYF.